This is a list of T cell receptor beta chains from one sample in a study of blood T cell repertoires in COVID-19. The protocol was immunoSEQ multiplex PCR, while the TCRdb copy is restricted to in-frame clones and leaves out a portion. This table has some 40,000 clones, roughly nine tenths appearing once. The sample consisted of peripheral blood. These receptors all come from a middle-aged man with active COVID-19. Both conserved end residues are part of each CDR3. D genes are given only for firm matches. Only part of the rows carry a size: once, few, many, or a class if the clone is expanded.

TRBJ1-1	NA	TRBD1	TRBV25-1	CASSAQEGRGQDTEAFF	TGTGCCAGCAGTGCCCAAGAGGGCAGGGGGCAGGACACTGAAGCTTTCTTT
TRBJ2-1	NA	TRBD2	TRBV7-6	CASSLSAAGGFYNEQFF	TGTGCCAGCAGCTTAAGCGCGGCGGGAGGTTTCTACAATGAGCAGTTCTTC
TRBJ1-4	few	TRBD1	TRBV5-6	CASSSPTGRELFF	TGTGCCAGCAGCTCCCCGACAGGGCGAGAACTGTTTTTT
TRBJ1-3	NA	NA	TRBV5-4	CASSRDRPGSGNTIYF	TGTGCCAGCAGCCGTGACAGGCCCGGCTCTGGAAACACCATATATTTT
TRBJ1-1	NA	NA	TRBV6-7	CASKTPGVGGFF	TGTGCCAGCAAGACTCCAGGGGTTGGTGGGTTCTTT
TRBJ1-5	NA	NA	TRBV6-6	CASKSERDSNQPQHF	TGTGCCAGCAAAAGTGAACGAGATAGCAATCAGCCCCAGCATTTT
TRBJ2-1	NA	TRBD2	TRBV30	CAWRASGGSFRFF	TGTGCCTGGAGGGCTAGCGGGGGTTCCTTTAGGTTCTTC
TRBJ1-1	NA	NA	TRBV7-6	CASSRFSQGLSDTPVPNTEAFF	TGTGCCAGCAGCCGATTTTCCCAGGGTCTATCCGACACCCCAGTCCCGAACACTGAAGCTTTCTTT
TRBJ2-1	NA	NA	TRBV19	CASSIAGAWLDEQFF	TGTGCCAGTAGTATAGCGGGAGCCTGGCTTGATGAGCAGTTCTTC
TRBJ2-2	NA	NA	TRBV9	CASSGPVRSGELFF	TGTGCCAGCAGCGGCCCCGTGAGATCCGGGGAGCTGTTTTTT
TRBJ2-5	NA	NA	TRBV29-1	CSVRGPREGTQYF	TGCAGCGTGCGGGGACCCCGCGAGGGGACCCAGTACTTC
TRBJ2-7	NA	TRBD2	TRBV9	CASSVGSAGGQGEQYF	TGTGCCAGCAGCGTAGGGTCAGCGGGAGGGCAGGGCGAGCAGTACTTC
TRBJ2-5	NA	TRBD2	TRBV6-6	CASSLAGRGQETQYF	TGTGCCAGCAGTTTAGCGGGAAGAGGTCAAGAGACCCAGTACTTC
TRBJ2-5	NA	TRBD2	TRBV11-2	CASSLVAGGPETQYF	TGTGCCAGCAGCTTAGTTGCGGGGGGGCCTGAGACCCAGTACTTC
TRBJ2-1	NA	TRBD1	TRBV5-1	CASSSIRDSYNEQFF	TGCGCCAGCTCCTCCATACGGGACAGCTACAATGAGCAGTTCTTC
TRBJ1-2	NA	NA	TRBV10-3	CAISDGPVDGAGYTF	TGTGCCATCAGTGACGGCCCCGTTGATGGGGCAGGCTACACCTTC
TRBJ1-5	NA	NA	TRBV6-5	CASSYSGVQPQHF	TGTGCCAGCAGTTACTCCGGGGTCCAGCCCCAGCATTTT
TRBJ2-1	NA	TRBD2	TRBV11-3	CASSLGPSGGQFF	TGTGCCAGCAGCTTAGGGCCTAGCGGTGGGCAGTTCTTC
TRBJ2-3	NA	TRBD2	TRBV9	CASSVGGGPRTDTQYF	TGTGCCAGCAGCGTAGGCGGGGGGCCTCGCACAGATACGCAGTATTTT
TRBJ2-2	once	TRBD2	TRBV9	CASSVRGDKNTGELFF	TGTGCCAGCAGCGTGCGGGGGGACAAGAACACCGGGGAGCTGTTTTTT
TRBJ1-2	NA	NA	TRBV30	CAWSSTAPYGYTF	TGTGCCTGGAGTAGTACAGCCCCCTATGGCTACACCTTC
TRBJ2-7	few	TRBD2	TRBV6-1	CASSELGTSGETGQYF	TGTGCCAGCAGTGAACTTGGAACTAGCGGGGAAACAGGGCAGTACTTC
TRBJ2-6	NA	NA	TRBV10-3	CAISETGSGANVLTF	TGTGCCATCAGTGAAACAGGCTCCGGGGCCAACGTCCTGACTTTC
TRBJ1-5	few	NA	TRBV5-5	CASTIYPTDDQPQHF	TGTGCCAGCACCATCTACCCTACCGATGATCAGCCCCAGCATTTT
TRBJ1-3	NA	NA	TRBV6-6	CASGLQGNTIYF	TGTGCCAGCGGCCTCCAGGGAAACACCATATATTTT
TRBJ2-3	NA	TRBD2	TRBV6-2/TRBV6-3	CASSYSMTSGSSDTQYF	TGTGCCAGCAGTTACTCGATGACTAGCGGGAGTTCTGATACGCAGTATTTT
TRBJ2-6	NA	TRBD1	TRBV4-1	CASSQGQTQTNVLTF	TGCGCCAGCAGCCAGGGACAGACACAGACCAACGTCCTGACTTTC
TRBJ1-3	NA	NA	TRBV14	CASSQFRDWNTIYF	TGTGCCAGCAGCCAATTCAGGGACTGGAACACCATATATTTT
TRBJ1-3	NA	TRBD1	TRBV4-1	CASSQPGTGFSSGNTIYF	TGCGCCAGCAGCCAACCCGGGACAGGCTTCTCCTCTGGAAACACCATATATTTT
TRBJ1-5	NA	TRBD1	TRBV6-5	CASSSTGNSNQPQHF	TGTGCCAGCAGTTCGACAGGGAATAGCAATCAGCCCCAGCATTTT
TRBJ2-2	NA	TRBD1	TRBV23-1	CASSPKPGQVNTGELFF	TGCGCCAGCAGTCCTAAACCGGGACAGGTAAACACCGGGGAGCTGTTTTTT
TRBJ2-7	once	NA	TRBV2	CASGRVQLYEQYF	TGTGCCAGCGGGCGGGTACAACTCTACGAGCAGTACTTC
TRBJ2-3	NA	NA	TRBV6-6	CASSLSTDTQYF	TGTGCCAGCAGCCTAAGCACAGATACGCAGTATTTT
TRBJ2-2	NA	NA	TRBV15	CATSRDRRGSTGELFF	TGTGCCACCAGCAGAGACCGAAGGGGATCCACCGGGGAGCTGTTTTTT
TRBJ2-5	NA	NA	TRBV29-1	CSVIQTVQETQYF	TGCAGCGTTATCCAGACAGTTCAAGAGACCCAGTACTTC
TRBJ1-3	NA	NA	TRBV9	CASSVGGGPGNTIYF	TGTGCCAGCAGCGTAGGTGGGGGCCCTGGAAACACCATATATTTT
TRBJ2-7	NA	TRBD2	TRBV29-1	CSVEGTSGSYEQYF	TGCAGCGTTGAAGGGACTAGCGGCTCCTACGAGCAGTACTTC
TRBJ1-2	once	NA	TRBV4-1	CASSQAGGFGYTF	TGCGCCAGCAGCCAAGCCGGGGGATTCGGCTACACCTTC
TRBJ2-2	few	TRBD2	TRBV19	CATGGLAGDTGELFF	TGTGCCACCGGGGGACTAGCGGGAGACACCGGGGAGCTGTTTTTT
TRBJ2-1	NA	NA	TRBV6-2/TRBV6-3	CASSFSSSVYNEQFF	TGTGCCAGCAGTTTTTCGTCTAGCGTCTACAATGAGCAGTTCTTC
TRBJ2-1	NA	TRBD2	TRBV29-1	CSVDKSGSSVNEQFF	TGCAGCGTTGATAAGAGCGGGAGTTCGGTCAATGAGCAGTTCTTC
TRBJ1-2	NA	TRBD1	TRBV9	CASSVAQGDYGYTF	TGTGCCAGCAGCGTAGCTCAGGGGGACTATGGCTACACCTTC
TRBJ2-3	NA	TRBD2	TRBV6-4	CASSDSSGGGKDTQYF	TGTGCCAGCAGTGACTCTAGCGGGGGGGGCAAAGATACGCAGTATTTT
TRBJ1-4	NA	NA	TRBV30	CASQKGSNEKLFF	TGTGCCTCCCAGAAAGGGAGTAATGAAAAACTGTTTTTT
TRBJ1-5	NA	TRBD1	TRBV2	CASSPDRGLQPQHF	TGTGCCAGCAGTCCCGACAGGGGGCTTCAGCCCCAGCATTTT
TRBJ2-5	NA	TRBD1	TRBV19	CASSTPGQGQETQYF	TGTGCCAGTAGTACCCCGGGACAGGGACAAGAGACCCAGTACTTC
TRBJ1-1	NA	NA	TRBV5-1	CASTTEGVTEAFF	TGCGCCAGCACCACGGAAGGAGTCACTGAAGCTTTCTTT
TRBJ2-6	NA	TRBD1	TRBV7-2	CASSPGTGVSGANVLTF	TGTGCCAGCAGCCCCGGGACAGGGGTCTCTGGGGCCAACGTCCTGACTTTC
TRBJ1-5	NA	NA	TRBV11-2	CASSPAGGWGQPQHF	TGTGCCAGCAGCCCGGCGGGGGGCTGGGGTCAGCCCCAGCATTTT